The present entry profiles one TCR beta chain with its context. Its target is not known. A much larger clone differs by one base, so this may be a read error. This entry is derived from a study of identical twins. This CDR3 region has 16 residues. V lost 6 bases and J lost 7; bases outside the gene matches: 15. Findings and limits, study-wide: Analyses of zero insertions could be partly confounded by invariant MAIT and iNKT cells.

A universal primer site was incorporated via template switching, and the cDNA contained unique molecular identifiers. Via MiXCR, TCRdb re-called the 5' RACE reads, giving one row per CDR3 protein. Among 200,000 to 250,000 distinct CDR3 sequences listed, under 8.5% were seen once. The same sample was also used in a study of T cells expressing NK-cell markers. Turning to that study: No clear determination of HCMV specificity was made for expanded NKG2C+ T cell clones.

The origin of this receptor is a young woman in good health. The sequenced sample consisted of CD8+ T cells sorted from blood. The chain links TRBV12-3 or TRBV12-4 to TRBJ2-3; 8 positions agree with TRBD2. For the CDR3, the DNA is TGTGCCAGCAGACTGGGAACTAGCGGATTTTCAAATACGCAGTATTTT. Translated, it gives CASRLGTSGFSNTQYF.